Listed below are T cell receptor beta chains from one sample, sequenced in a study of tumor-infiltrating lymphocytes in localized non-small cell lung cancer. Assay used: immunoSEQ multiplex PCR; TCRdb lists only in-frame clones, some missing. This sample has fewer than 20,000 clones, with approximately 80% found just once. Sequencing was done on a sample of lung tumor tissue. Receptor source: a human donor with non-small cell lung cancer. Each CDR3 is given with its conserved first and last residue. Each record gives: J gene, clone size, V gene, D gene, CDR3 protein, CDR3 DNA. The D gene is left open where the match is weak. Size tells how often a clone was seen (once, few, many) or the class of an expanded clone, and some rows leave it out.

TRBJ1-1 | - | TRBV4-1 | - | CASSQDQPIPGAEAFF | TGCGCCAGCAGCCAAGATCAACCTATCCCCGGCGCTGAAGCTTTCTTT
TRBJ2-1 | - | TRBV4-1 | - | CASSQEIQGYNEQFF | TGCGCCAGCAGCCAAGAAATCCAGGGTTACAATGAGCAGTTCTTC
TRBJ2-6 | - | TRBV5-1 | - | CASSLGTLGGSGANVLTF | TGCGCCAGCAGCTTGGGGACACTGGGTGGCTCTGGGGCCAACGTCCTGACTTTC
TRBJ2-3 | few | TRBV29-1 | TRBD2 | CSVVGTSTSTDTQYF | TGCAGCGTTGTCGGGACTAGCACTAGCACAGATACGCAGTATTTT
TRBJ2-4 | - | TRBV5-1 | - | CASSPIGGTIAKNIQYF | TGCGCCAGCAGTCCCATCGGGGGAACCATAGCCAAAAACATTCAGTACTTC
TRBJ2-7 | medium-sized | TRBV9 | TRBD2 | CASSVGGLAYEQYF | TGTGCCAGCAGCGTAGGGGGACTAGCCTACGAGCAGTACTTC
TRBJ2-2 | once | TRBV6-6 | TRBD1 | CASSYAGTANTGELFF | TGTGCCAGCAGTTATGCCGGGACAGCGAACACCGGGGAGCTGTTTTTT
TRBJ1-1 | - | TRBV7-9 | - | CASSLAPGNEKAFF | TGTGCCAGCAGCTTAGCGCCAGGGAATGAGAAAGCTTTCTTT
TRBJ2-3 | - | TRBV11-2 | TRBD2 | CASSSDGLAGTDTQYF | TGTGCCAGCAGCTCCGACGGACTAGCGGGAACAGATACGCAGTATTTT
TRBJ2-7 | - | TRBV7-3 | - | CASSLTLPIREQYF | TGTGCCAGCAGCTTAACCCTACCTATCCGCGAGCAGTACTTC
TRBJ2-3 | - | TRBV10-3 | - | CAISLGGRVTDTQYF | TGTGCCATCAGTCTCGGGGGGCGGGTCACAGATACGCAGTATTTT
TRBJ1-5 | - | TRBV5-8 | TRBD1 | CASSAGQGTDNQPQHF | TGTGCCAGCAGCGCCGGACAGGGGACCGACAATCAGCCCCAGCATTTT
TRBJ2-7 | - | TRBV10-3 | TRBD1 | CAISADRDAYEQYF | TGTGCCATCAGTGCGGACAGGGACGCCTACGAGCAGTACTTC
TRBJ2-7 | - | TRBV2 | - | CASSGDGYEQYF | TGTGCCAGCAGTGGGGACGGCTACGAGCAGTACTTC
TRBJ1-1 | - | TRBV6-6 | - | CASSPMWADTEAFF | TGTGCCAGCAGTCCCATGTGGGCGGACACTGAAGCTTTCTTT
TRBJ2-1 | once | TRBV11-2 | - | CASSFEGGIYNEQFF | TGTGCCAGCAGCTTTGAGGGCGGGATATACAATGAGCAGTTCTTC
TRBJ2-5 | - | TRBV7-2 | - | CASSLSGGLWETQYF | TGTGCCAGCAGCTTATCGGGGGGCCTGTGGGAGACCCAGTACTTC
TRBJ2-1 | once | TRBV6-5 | TRBD1 | CASSPDRGSYNEQFF | TGTGCCAGCAGTCCCGACAGGGGCTCCTACAATGAGCAGTTCTTC
TRBJ1-1 | once | TRBV15 | - | CATSRDSGPGNTEAFF | TGTGCCACCAGCAGAGATTCAGGCCCAGGTAACACTGAAGCTTTCTTT
TRBJ1-2 | - | TRBV19 | - | CASSTRDFGYGYTF | TGTGCCAGTAGTACCAGGGATTTCGGCTATGGCTACACCTTC
TRBJ1-4 | - | TRBV27 | - | CASSNRAGKLFF | TGTGCCAGCAGCAACAGGGCCGGTAAACTGTTTTTT
TRBJ2-7 | - | TRBV19 | TRBD1 | CASSIGQGAYEQYF | TGTGCCAGTAGTATTGGGCAGGGGGCCTACGAGCAGTACTTC
TRBJ2-3 | - | TRBV20-1 | - | CSARLLDTQYF | TGCAGTGCTAGACTACTAGATACGCAGTATTTT
TRBJ1-5 | - | TRBV2 | - | CASRGLAGSNQPQHF | TGTGCCAGCAGAGGGTTGGCAGGCAGCAATCAGCCCCAGCATTTT
TRBJ2-1 | - | TRBV18 | - | CASAAADYNEQFF | TGTGCCAGCGCCGCGGCGGACTACAATGAGCAGTTCTTC
TRBJ1-2 | few | TRBV29-1 | - | CSVEEWEGKAGYTF | TGCAGCGTTGAAGAGTGGGAGGGGAAGGCTGGCTACACCTTC
TRBJ1-1 | - | TRBV6-6 | TRBD1 | CASSLPGGQDPEAFF | TGTGCCAGCAGTCTCCCGGGAGGACAGGACCCCGAAGCTTTCTTT
TRBJ2-6 | - | TRBV6-5 | - | CASSYSGSGANVLTF | TGTGCCAGCAGTTACTCTGGTTCTGGGGCCAACGTCCTGACTTTC
TRBJ2-6 | - | TRBV5-5 | - | CASSLRGPSGANVLTF | TGTGCCAGCAGCTTGAGGGGACCCTCTGGGGCCAACGTCCTGACTTTC
TRBJ1-6 | - | TRBV6-5 | - | CASSYRPLPYNSPLHF | TGTGCCAGCAGTTACAGGCCCTTGCCCTATAATTCACCCCTCCACTTT
TRBJ2-2 | few | TRBV7-2 | TRBD2 | CASSLGSGSFNTGELFF | TGTGCCAGCAGCTTGGGTAGCGGGAGCTTTAACACCGGGGAGCTGTTTTTT
TRBJ1-4 | - | TRBV29-1 | - | CSVRGGSEKLFF | TGCAGCGTCCGGGGGGGTAGTGAAAAACTGTTTTTT
TRBJ2-7 | few | TRBV11-2 | - | CASSFHIQGYEQYF | TGTGCCAGCAGCTTCCACATACAGGGCTACGAGCAGTACTTC
TRBJ2-2 | - | TRBV7-9 | - | CASSLGPRTSGELFF | TGTGCCAGCAGCTTAGGCCCCCGGACTTCCGGGGAGCTGTTTTTT
TRBJ2-3 | - | TRBV29-1 | TRBD1 | CSVEVWDSLSTDTQYF | TGCAGCGTTGAGGTATGGGACAGCCTTAGCACAGATACGCAGTATTTT
TRBJ1-1 | once | TRBV7-2 | - | CASSLVRHTEAFF | TGTGCCAGCAGCTTAGTCAGGCACACTGAAGCTTTCTTT
TRBJ2-7 | - | TRBV5-1 | - | CASSLGPGSDYEQYF | TGCGCCAGCAGCTTGGGCCCCGGCTCCGACTACGAGCAGTACTTC
TRBJ2-1 | once | TRBV18 | - | CASSPTKGEQFF | TGTGCCAGCTCACCAACCAAGGGGGAGCAGTTCTTC
TRBJ2-1 | - | TRBV6-4 | TRBD2 | CASSEKGSGGHNEQFF | TGTGCCAGCAGTGAAAAGGGTAGCGGGGGCCACAATGAGCAGTTCTTC
TRBJ2-3 | - | TRBV11-2 | - | CASSLDNRRRPLTDTQYF | TGTGCCAGCAGCTTAGATAATCGGCGCAGACCTTTGACAGATACGCAGTATTTT
TRBJ2-7 | - | TRBV10-1 | TRBD2 | CARLRKGLAGKEQYF | TGCGCCAGGCTAAGAAAAGGACTAGCGGGGAAAGAGCAGTACTTC
TRBJ2-1 | - | TRBV7-3 | TRBD2 | CASSFGGSAAYNEQFF | TGTGCCAGCAGCTTCGGCGGGAGCGCCGCCTACAATGAGCAGTTCTTC
TRBJ2-7 | once | TRBV19 | TRBD2 | CASSNGWTSGTGEQYF | TGTGCCAGTAGTAACGGTTGGACTAGCGGGACGGGGGAGCAGTACTTC
TRBJ1-5 | - | TRBV7-5 | - | CVRSHGWDQPQHF | TGTGTCAGAAGCCACGGTTGGGATCAGCCCCAGCATTTT
TRBJ1-2 | - | TRBV28 | - | CASSTRVQDGYTF | TGTGCCAGCAGCACCCGGGTCCAGGATGGCTACACCTTC
TRBJ1-2 | - | TRBV7-2 | - | CASSLDPDGNYGYTF | TGTGCCAGCAGCTTAGACCCTGACGGTAACTATGGCTACACCTTC
TRBJ1-2 | few | TRBV7-8 | - | CASSLSNTGGYTF | TGTGCCAGCAGCTTATCAAATACCGGGGGCTACACCTTC
TRBJ2-3 | - | TRBV9 | TRBD1 | CASSVEDRGFGTDTQYF | TGTGCCAGCAGCGTAGAGGACAGGGGATTCGGCACAGATACGCAGTATTTT
TRBJ2-2 | - | TRBV6-4 | - | CASSADTGELFF | TGTGCCAGCAGTGCAGACACCGGGGAGCTGTTTTTT
TRBJ2-7 | - | TRBV10-3 | - | CAISEPGGSPYEQYF | TGTGCCATCAGTGAGCCGGGCGGATCCCCCTACGAGCAGTACTTC
TRBJ1-2 | - | TRBV27 | - | CASSLGINYGYTF | TGTGCCAGCAGTTTAGGCATAAACTATGGCTACACCTTC